The present entry profiles one T cell receptor beta chain with its context. The protocol was immunoSEQ multiplex PCR, while the TCRdb copy is restricted to in-frame clones and leaves out a portion. The table includes about 76,000 clones, 70% to 90% detected once. The data are from a study of blood T cell repertoires in COVID-19. The ends lost 2 bases at V and 4 bases at J; junction bases unmatched: 7. Germline values: CDR1 SGHRS, CDR2 YFSETQ. This CDR3 contains 15 residues. Sequencing input: peripheral blood. This chain connects TRBV5-1 to TRBJ1-2, with 8 nucleotides matching TRBD1. This sequence originates from a man aged 50 or older with COVID-19, enrolled during active disease. The CDR3 DNA follows: TGCGCCAGCAGCTTCGGGACAGGAGATCCCTATGGCTACACCTTC. Amino acids: CASSFGTGDPYGYTF.